This TCR beta chain was obtained from a study of beta chain features in type 1 diabetes. On the study more broadly: Cell yields, age and gender were similar between patients and healthy donors.

Germline values: CDR1 SGHDT, CDR2 YYEEEE. CDR3 length: 14 amino acids. With 4 bases clipped from V and 7 bases from J, the junction kept 8 bases outside the gene matches. Study findings and constraints: Possible PCR preference for shorter templates applied equally to patients and controls. There was a possibility that cDNA sequencing over-represented cells with high TCR expression. There were fewer insertions and more deletions at the VDJ junctions of type 1 diabetes patients. Among all four CD4+ subsets, Type 1 diabetes patients had TCRB CDR3s that were moderately but significantly shorter.

There are a few counts of this clone. The antigen remains unidentified. Of the isolated RNA, all was reverse transcribed, and so the sequenced material was expressed TCRB transcripts. Sequenced by immunoSEQ multiplex PCR; TCRdb stores in-frame clones only, minus some. The sample lists a few hundred thousand clones; roughly a quarter were seen once. This receptor was obtained from a woman between 25 and 40 years old with type 1 diabetes. Sequencing input: naive CD4+ T cells from blood. The genes are TRBV5-6 and TRBJ2-4; 7 bases fit TRBD1. The CDR3 DNA reads as TGTGCCAGCAGCCTCCCGACAGGGTATAACATTCAGTACTTC. The encoded protein is CASSLPTGYNIQYF.